This T cell receptor (beta chain) stems from a study of STAT5B mutations in CD4+ large granular lymphocyte leukemia. The protocol was immunoSEQ multiplex PCR, while the TCRdb copy is restricted to in-frame clones and leaves out a portion. The repertoire holds around 50,000 clones, with roughly four fifths as singletons. Trimming left V 2 bases short and J 5 bases short, with 12 bases between. CDR3 length equals 14 residues. Germline V lookup: CDR1 MNHNS, CDR2 SASEGT. Sequenced input: CD4+ T cells from blood buffy coats. This chain links TRBV6-1 with TRBJ1-2; unclear D gene. The sequence derives from a human donor in good health. Here the CDR3 reads CASSERSGGYGYTF. CDR3 in DNA: TGTGCCAGCAGTGAACGGTCGGGTGGTTATGGCTACACCTTC.